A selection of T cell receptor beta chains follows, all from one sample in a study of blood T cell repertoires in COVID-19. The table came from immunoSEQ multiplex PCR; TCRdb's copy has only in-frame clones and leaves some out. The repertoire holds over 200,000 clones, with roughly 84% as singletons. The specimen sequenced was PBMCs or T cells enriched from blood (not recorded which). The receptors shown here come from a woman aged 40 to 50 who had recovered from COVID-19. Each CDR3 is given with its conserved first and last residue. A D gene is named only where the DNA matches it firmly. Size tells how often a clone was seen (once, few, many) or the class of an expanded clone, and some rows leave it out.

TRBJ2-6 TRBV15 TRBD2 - TGTGCCACCAGCAGCCTGATGACTAGCGGAGATGCCTCTGGGGCCAACGTCCTGACTTTC CATSSLMTSGDASGANVLTF
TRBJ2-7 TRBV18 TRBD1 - TGTGCCAGCTCACTGGGACAGGAGACCTACGAGCAGTACTTC CASSLGQETYEQYF
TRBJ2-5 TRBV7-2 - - TGTGCCAGCAGCTTATATGGCGAGACCCAGTACTTC CASSLYGETQYF
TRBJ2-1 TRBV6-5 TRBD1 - TGTGCCAGCAGGTCACCGGGACAGGGCAACAATGAGCAGTTCTTC CASRSPGQGNNEQFF
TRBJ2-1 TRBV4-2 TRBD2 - TGTGCCAGCAGCACCCGACTAGCGGATTACAATGAGCAGTTCTTC CASSTRLADYNEQFF
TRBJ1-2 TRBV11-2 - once TGTGCCAGCAGCTATAGCGTCCGTCAAACCGGCTACACCTTC CASSYSVRQTGYTF
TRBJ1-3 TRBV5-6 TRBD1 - TGTGCCAGCAGCTTGCAGACAGGGTTGAGCGGAAACACCATATATTTT CASSLQTGLSGNTIYF
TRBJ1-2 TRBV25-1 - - TGTGCCAGCAGTGTGGGGACAAGCGATGGCTACACCTTC CASSVGTSDGYTF
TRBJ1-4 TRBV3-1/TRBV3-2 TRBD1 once TGTGCCAGCAGCCGTGCCCGGGACAGGGCGAATGAAAAACTGTTTTTT CASSRARDRANEKLFF
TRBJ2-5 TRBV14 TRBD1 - TGTGCCAGCAGCCACGGACAGGGGGAAGAGACCCAGTACTTC CASSHGQGEETQYF